These T cell receptor beta chains were read from a single sample in a study of T cell responses to AZD1222 COVID-19 vaccine. Here immunoSEQ multiplex PCR was the method, and the copy in TCRdb shows in-frame clones only, minus some. The data contain around 88,000 clones, 88% of them singletons. Here the sequenced sample was peripheral blood, taken on day 0 of MenACWY control vaccination. These TCRs come from an adult in good health. Both conserved end residues are part of each CDR3. D genes are given only for firm matches. Clone size is not always given. Where it is, it says once, few, many or a class for expanded clones.

v_call	clone_size	j_call	d_call	cdr3_aa	cdr3_nt
TRBV19	NA	TRBJ2-1	NA	CASSRTTEWSEQFF	TGTGCCAGTAGTAGGACTACCGAATGGAGCGAGCAGTTCTTC
TRBV27	NA	TRBJ2-2	TRBD2	CASSFRKASGMGGELFF	TGTGCCAGCAGTTTTAGGAAGGCTAGCGGAATGGGCGGGGAGCTGTTTTTT
TRBV10-3	NA	TRBJ2-2	NA	CAISDLAGAGELFF	TGTGCCATCAGTGATCTGGCCGGCGCCGGGGAGCTGTTTTTT
TRBV6-4	NA	TRBJ1-2	TRBD1	CASSDSAGGFSNYGYTF	TGTGCCAGCAGTGACTCGGCAGGGGGTTTCTCTAACTATGGCTACACCTTC
TRBV19	NA	TRBJ1-5	NA	CASSPGGPRSNQPQHF	TGTGCCAGTAGCCCCGGGGGGCCGCGGAGTAATCAGCCCCAGCATTTT
TRBV27	NA	TRBJ1-2	NA	CASSSSTGRHYGYTF	TGTGCCAGCAGTTCCTCGACAGGTCGGCACTATGGCTACACCTTC
TRBV7-9	NA	TRBJ2-7	TRBD1	CASSSETGGYEQYF	TGTGCCAGCAGCTCAGAGACAGGGGGATACGAGCAGTACTTC
TRBV2	NA	TRBJ2-7	TRBD1	CAISFGTGVYEQYF	TGTGCCATCTCATTCGGGACAGGGGTTTACGAGCAGTACTTC
TRBV15	few	TRBJ1-4	NA	CATSRDRTVGEKLFF	TGTGCCACCAGCAGAGACAGGACGGTGGGGGAAAAACTGTTTTTT
TRBV7-2	NA	TRBJ1-1	NA	CASSLGGSNREAFF	TGTGCCAGCAGCTTAGGTGGGAGTAACCGTGAAGCTTTCTTT
TRBV28	NA	TRBJ1-3	NA	CASSFGLPGFAGNTIYF	TGTGCCAGCAGTTTTGGCCTTCCAGGGTTCGCTGGAAACACCATATATTTT
TRBV27	NA	TRBJ2-1	NA	CASSLSGPPQQFF	TGTGCCAGCAGTTTATCTGGCCCCCCACAGCAGTTCTTC
TRBV4-2	NA	TRBJ2-7	TRBD2	CASSQEDSGEYLYEQYF	TGTGCCAGCAGCCAAGAAGACAGCGGGGAATACCTGTACGAGCAGTACTTC
TRBV7-9	NA	TRBJ1-1	NA	CASSLAWAGSEAFF	TGTGCCAGCAGCTTAGCGTGGGCAGGTAGTGAAGCTTTCTTT
TRBV2	NA	TRBJ1-6	NA	CASSDEGSYNSPLHF	TGTGCCAGCAGTGATGAGGGTTCCTATAATTCACCCCTCCACTTT
TRBV6-2/TRBV6-3	NA	TRBJ2-1	TRBD1	CASSYSISGGVGDYNEQFF	TGTGCCAGCAGTTACTCGATTTCAGGGGGAGTTGGGGACTACAATGAGCAGTTCTTC
TRBV6-4	NA	TRBJ2-2	TRBD1	CASSAQGQSNTGELFF	TGTGCCAGCAGTGCCCAGGGACAGTCGAACACCGGGGAGCTGTTTTTT
TRBV7-9	NA	TRBJ1-2	NA	CASEGEGTGRYGYTF	TGTGCCAGCGAGGGGGAAGGGACGGGACGTTATGGCTACACCTTC
TRBV6-1	NA	TRBJ2-7	NA	CASSEPSTGSYEQYF	TGTGCCAGCAGTGAACCGAGCACAGGGAGCTACGAGCAGTACTTC
TRBV5-1	NA	TRBJ2-5	NA	CASSLDPGGVETQYF	TGCGCCAGCAGCTTGGACCCAGGGGGGGTTGAGACCCAGTACTTC
TRBV6-5	NA	TRBJ1-3	NA	CASRRGAKNTIYF	TGTGCCAGCCGTCGGGGGGCTAAGAACACCATATATTTT
TRBV9	NA	TRBJ1-5	TRBD1	CASSVGTGGYGPQHF	TGTGCCAGCAGCGTAGGGACAGGGGGATATGGGCCCCAGCATTTT
TRBV5-4	NA	TRBJ2-1	NA	CASSSSERVYNEQFF	TGTGCCAGCAGCTCCTCGGAAAGGGTATACAATGAGCAGTTCTTC
TRBV6-5	NA	TRBJ1-1	NA	CASSYSKAEAFF	TGTGCCAGCAGTTACTCGAAAGCTGAAGCTTTCTTT
TRBV6-4	NA	TRBJ2-4	TRBD1	CASSTDRDGIQYF	TGTGCCAGCAGCACGGACAGGGATGGCATTCAGTACTTC
TRBV7-9	NA	TRBJ1-6	NA	CAGAPRAAGLGSPLHF	TGTGCCGGAGCGCCCCGGGCGGCAGGCCTAGGATCACCCCTCCACTTT
TRBV5-1	few	TRBJ2-3	NA	CASSLSGQRDTQYF	TGCGCCAGCAGCTTGTCCGGGCAACGTGATACGCAGTATTTT
TRBV19	NA	TRBJ2-6	NA	CASSPEPGSGANVLTF	TGTGCCAGTAGTCCTGAGCCAGGCTCTGGGGCCAACGTCCTGACTTTC
TRBV20-1	once	TRBJ2-1	TRBD2	CSASVSGGEYNEQFF	TGCAGTGCTAGTGTTAGCGGGGGGGAGTACAATGAGCAGTTCTTC
TRBV27	NA	TRBJ2-1	NA	CASSRSRNEQFF	TGTGCCAGCAGTCGTTCTAGAAATGAGCAGTTCTTC